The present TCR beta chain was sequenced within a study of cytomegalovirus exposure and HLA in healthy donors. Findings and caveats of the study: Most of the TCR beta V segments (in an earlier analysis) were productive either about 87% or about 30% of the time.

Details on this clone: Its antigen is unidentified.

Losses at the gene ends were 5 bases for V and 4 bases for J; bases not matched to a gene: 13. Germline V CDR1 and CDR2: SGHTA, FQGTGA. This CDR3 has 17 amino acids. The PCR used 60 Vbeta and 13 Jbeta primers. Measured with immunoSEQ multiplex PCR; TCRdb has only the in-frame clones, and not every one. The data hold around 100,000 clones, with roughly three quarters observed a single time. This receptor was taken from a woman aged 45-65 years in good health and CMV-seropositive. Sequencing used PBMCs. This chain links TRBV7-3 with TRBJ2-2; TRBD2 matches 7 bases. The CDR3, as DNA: TGTGCCAGCAGCCCAAGCCCGACTAGCAGGGCCACCGGGGAGCTGTTTTTT. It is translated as CASSPSPTSRATGELFF.